Below, one TCR beta chain is given with its context. Its antigen is currently not known. Per-nucleotide qualities are absent, and no much larger clonotype sits a single base away. These data belong to a study of OX40 agonist ivuxolimab in advanced cancers. Regarding the research as a whole: Ivuxolimab was an agonistic, fully human IgG2 monoclonal antibody directed against OX40 (CD134), a costimulatory receptor. Intravenous ivuxolimab was administered to patients every 2 weeks at six dose levels: 0.01, 0.1, 0.3, 1.5, 3 and 10 mg/kg. Among the roughly 52 dose-escalation patients, roughly 20 had hepatocellular carcinoma, roughly 15 melanoma, 9 renal cell carcinoma and 9 head and neck cancer. A male proportion of roughly 80% and a mean age of roughly 58 years, ranging from 23 to 79, were recorded for the dose-escalation cohort. Prior anti-PD-1, anti-PD-L1 or anti-CTLA-4 therapy was permitted, and checkpoint inhibitors had been received by about two fifths of dose-escalation patients. Partial responses occurred in three dose-escalation patients: two with cutaneous melanoma and one with hepatocellular carcinoma. The purpose of peripheral TCRbeta sequencing was to test whether ivuxolimab changed TCR sequence diversity and led to clonal T-cell expansion. The monotherapy dose-escalation portion (N ≈ 50 patients) of the phase I ivuxolimab trial is reported in the paper.

For sequencing of the TCRbeta CDR3 region, genomic DNA was extracted from the sorted cells. TCRbeta CDR3 regions were sequenced using the immunoSEQ Assay. TCRdb's version of the immuneACCESS table is confined to in-frame rearrangements and falls short of the full clone set. An unresolved V gene accounts for under half of the shortfall where checked; the remainder is of unknown origin. Within this sample are over 55,000 clones, with 90% to 95% of them counted one time only. The ten largest clones capture around 2.3% of the sample. What the authors observed across the whole study: The antigen specificity of the peripheral T cells that underwent clonal expansion was not determined. At doses from 0.1 to 3.0 mg/kg, clonal expansion was seen in both CD4+ and CD8+ blood T cells between baseline and week 6. After ivuxolimab, CD8+ T cells had more expanded clones than CD4+ T cells on average. Low levels of normalized T-cell clonal expansion were also seen in some nonresponding patients. In partial responders in the 0.1-3.0 mg/kg groups, normalized peripheral clonal expansion was found to be among the lowest, especially among CD8+ T cells.

Trimming takes 7 bases off V and 5 bases off J; junction bases not matched to a gene: 6. The CDR3, cysteine through phenylalanine, is 13 amino acids long. The only DNA kept is the CDR3, 39 bases in frame from the first base. Sequences SGHAT (CDR1) and FQDESV (CDR2) are obtained from the germline V gene (reference sequence). Patients with a history of autoimmune disease or receiving systemic immunosuppression were excluded from the trial. Peripheral blood for TCR sequencing was drawn from every dose cohort at baseline, at cycle 4 day 1 and at cycle 7 day 1. Samples came from an open-label, multicenter, first-in-human phase I dose-escalation trial of ivuxolimab. The trial enrolled adults with locally advanced or metastatic head and neck squamous cell, hepatocellular, melanoma or renal cell carcinoma. Before TCR sequencing, CD4+ T cells and CD8+ T cells were sorted from peripheral blood as separate populations.

This receptor chain uses TRBV11-1 and TRBJ2-3; TRBD1 fits 7 bases in the junction. The receptor's source is an adult with an advanced solid tumor such as melanoma, head and neck, liver or kidney cancer. Source: CD4+ or CD8+ T cells sorted from blood, taken in a trial of the OX40 agonist ivuxolimab. The sequence in DNA is TGTGCCAGCAATGAGGGGGCGGTAGATACGCAGTATTTT. It specifies CASNEGAVDTQYF.